This TCR beta chain was sequenced during a study of T-cell memory formation after mild COVID-19. Study-wide findings and caveats: Day 15 to 85 contracting clones showed balanced CD4/CD8; later expanders leaned CD4+.

TCRdb itself ran the 5' RACE reads through MiXCR, one entry per CDR3 protein. The sample has around 200,000 distinct CDR3 sequences; roughly a fifth are singletons. This clonotype has more than one count but fewer than ten. Its antigen is undetermined. The CDR3 length is 15 residues. V was trimmed by 0 bases and J by 4 bases, leaving 9 bases between them. From germline, CDR1 is LGHNA and CDR2 YNFKEQ. The sample was PBMCs or a T cell subset sorted from them (not recorded which). This clonotype was sampled from an adult woman who had mild COVID-19 (a few samples of this study predate the infection). Cell type and time point are not known. V gene TRBV4-2 combines with J gene TRBJ2-2; D is unresolved. CDR3 in amino acids: CASSQEGPGTGELFF. The CDR3, as DNA: TGTGCCAGCAGCCAAGAAGGTCCGGGCACCGGGGAGCTGTTTTTT.